Listed here are 10 T cell receptor beta chains from one sample, sequenced in a study of cytomegalovirus exposure and HLA in healthy donors. Primers included in the PCR were 60 Vbeta and 13 Jbeta primers. Clones were sequenced by immunoSEQ multiplex PCR, and TCRdb holds only the in-frame ones, with some missing. The sample holds 60,000 to 85,000 clones; about four fifths are singletons and the top ten take roughly 1.5%. Sequencing was performed on PBMCs. These receptors came from a man aged 35-49 years in good health and CMV-seronegative.

The rearrangement joins TRBV28 to TRBJ2-5; 8 nucleotides agree with TRBD1. Matching the DNA end better, TRBJ2-7 makes the J call doubtful. This CDR3 is built from 18 residues. Germline V gene sequence: CDR1 MDHEN, CDR2 SYDVKM. CDR3 sequence (DNA): TGTGCCAGCAGTTTGATGGGTAGATGGGGTGACAGGGGTTACGAGCAGTACTTC. Amino acid sequence: CASSLMGRWGDRGYEQYF.

This clone was seen more than once but under ten times. V gene TRBV6-9 combines with J gene TRBJ2-7; D possibly corresponds to TRBD1 (5 bases). The CDR3 totals 16 residues. Trimming took 11 bases from V and 2 from J, leaving 25 bases between them. The germline V gene encodes CDR1 MNHGY and CDR2 SVAAGI. CDR3 in amino acids: CAPEDPQGRPPYEQYF. The CDR3 DNA reads TGTGCCCCCGAAGATCCTCAGGGCCGGCCCCCCTACGAGCAGTACTTC.

The sample holds one count of this clone. The rearrangement joins TRBV5-4 to TRBJ2-5, with D tentatively TRBD1 (5 bases). The CDR3 runs to 15 residues. The germline V gene encodes CDR1 SGHNT and CDR2 YYREEE (reference sequence). Trimming took 4 bases from V and 5 from J, leaving 18 bases between them. The CDR3 region is CASSPGPETLETQYF. CDR3 nucleotides: TGTGCCAGCAGCCCAGGGCCCGAGACCCTGGAGACCCAGTACTTC.

V usage is TRBV28 and J usage is TRBJ1-5, with 8 bases identical to TRBD1. CDR3 length: 13 amino acids. Germline-derived CDR1 and CDR2 are MDHEN and SYDVKM. The V gene end was trimmed by 5 bases and the J gene end by 8 bases; junction bases not matched to a gene: 5. CDR3 in amino acids: CASSHSGGEPQHF. The CDR3 nucleotides read TGTGCCAGCAGTCACTCAGGGGGCGAGCCCCAGCATTTT.

The chain uses TRBV7-9 and TRBJ2-2; weak D call: TRBD1 (8 bases). The V end was cut by 10 bases, the J end by 0 bases, with 18 bases between. The germline V gene has CDR1 SEHNR and CDR2 FQNEAQ (reference sequence). CDR3 length: 16 amino acids. The CDR3 DNA reads as TGTGCCACCCTCAGGGGGCTAGCGGCGAACACCGGGGAGCTGTTTTTT. It is translated as CATLRGLAANTGELFF.

V gene TRBV12-5 combines with J gene TRBJ2-5, with 7 bases matching TRBD2. The ends lost 1 base at V and 2 bases at J; junction bases unmatched: 1. The CDR3 covers 14 residues. CDR1 and CDR2 from the germline V gene are LGHNT and FRNRAP. For the CDR3, the DNA is TGTGCTAGTGGTTTGGGGACTAGGCAAGAGACCCAGTACTTC. Translation gives CASGLGTRQETQYF.

V and J are TRBV28 and TRBJ2-5; 14 nucleotides agree with TRBD2. Trimming at V came to 5 bases and at J to 1 base, leaving 3 bases not matched to a gene. This CDR3 contains 16 residues. From germline, CDR1 is MDHEN and CDR2 SYDVKM. CDR3 loop: CASSLGLAGGQETQYF. The DNA for the CDR3 is TGTGCCAGCAGTCTCGGACTAGCGGGAGGCCAAGAGACCCAGTACTTC.

CDR3 residues: CASSKGTGSTYEQYF. Written as DNA, the CDR3 is TGTGCCAGCAGCAAAGGGACAGGGTCCACCTACGAGCAGTACTTC. The chain employs TRBV7-3 and TRBJ2-5, with TRBD1 matching over 9 bases. Matching the DNA end better, TRBJ2-7 makes the J call doubtful. This CDR3 has 15 amino acids. Per the germline V gene, CDR1 is SGHTA and CDR2 is FQGTGA.

The chain is built from TRBV5-1 and TRBJ2-7, with TRBD2 matching 10 bases. Germline assignment: CDR1 SGHRS and CDR2 YFSETQ. The ends lost 3 bases at V and 4 bases at J; junction bases unmatched: 7. This CDR3 contains 15 residues. This CDR3 reads CASSWSGRAQYEQYF. The CDR3 DNA reads as TGCGCCAGCAGCTGGAGCGGGAGGGCCCAGTACGAGCAGTACTTC.

This chain connects TRBV30 to TRBJ2-7, with D hard to call. Per the germline V gene, CDR1 is GTSNPN and CDR2 is SVGIG (reference sequence). There are 13 residues in the CDR3. Trimming removed 0 bases at V and 5 bases at J, with 11 bases between. The CDR3 reads CAWSVQSENEQYF. CDR3 DNA: TGTGCCTGGAGTGTGCAATCGGAGAACGAGCAGTACTTC.